The sample holds many counts of the clone carrying this T cell receptor delta chain. Its antigen is not known. TCRdb called clones from the multiplex PCR reads again using CATT. The data contain 75,000 to 100,000 delta-chain clones, under 1.5% of them seen just once; the ten biggest clones take up approximately 10%. This record comes from a study of γδ T cells in repeated Plasmodium falciparum infection. Study as a whole: Donors were malaria-exposed Malian children or age- and gender-matched Australian children.

General study points: Waves of new clonotype selection appeared after repeated controlled infections in Vdelta2-negative, largely Vdelta1+, gammadelta T cells.

This CDR3 region has 19 residues. Looked up from germline, CDR1 is GEAIGNYY and CDR2 is EKD. J was trimmed by 0 bases and V by 7 bases; bases with no gene match: 20. Gammadelta T cells were flow-sorted from PBMC into Vgamma9/Vdelta2+ and Vdelta2-negative populations for bulk analysis. V usage is TRDV2 and J usage is TRDJ1, with 9 bases identical to TRDD3. No J gene was available from TCRdb, and it was assigned here by a germline match of the DNA. The specimen was gamma-delta T cells from blood. This receptor was identified in a pool of human donors (malaria-infected and uninfected, not separated). CDR3 bases: TGTGCCTGCCTCCGCCTTCCGACGGGGGATACCCCGTACACCGATAAACTCATCTTT. This encodes CACLRLPTGDTPYTDKLIF.